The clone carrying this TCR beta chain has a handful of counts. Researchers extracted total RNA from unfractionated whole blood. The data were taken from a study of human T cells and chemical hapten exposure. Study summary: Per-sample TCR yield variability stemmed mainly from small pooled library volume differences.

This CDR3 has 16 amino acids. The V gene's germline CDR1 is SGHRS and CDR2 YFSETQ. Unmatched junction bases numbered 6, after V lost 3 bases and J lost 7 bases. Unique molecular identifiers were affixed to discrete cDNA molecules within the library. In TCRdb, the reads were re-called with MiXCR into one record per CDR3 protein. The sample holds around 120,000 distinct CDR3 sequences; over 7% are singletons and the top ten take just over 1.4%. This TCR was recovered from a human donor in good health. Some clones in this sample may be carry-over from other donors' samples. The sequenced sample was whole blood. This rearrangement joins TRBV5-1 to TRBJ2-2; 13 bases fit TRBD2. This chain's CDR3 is CASSSWTSGRLGELFF. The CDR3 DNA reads TGCGCCAGCAGCTCGTGGACTAGCGGGAGACTCGGGGAGCTGTTTTTT. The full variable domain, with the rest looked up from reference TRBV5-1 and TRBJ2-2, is KAGVTQTPRYLIKTRGQQVTLSCSPISGHRSVSWYQQTPGQGLQFLFEYFSETQRNKGNFPGRFSGRQFSNSRSEMNVSTLELGDSALYLCASSSWTSGRLGELFFGEGSRLTVL.